The T cell receptor beta chain described here comes from a study of cytomegalovirus exposure and HLA in healthy donors. The CDR3 contains 15 residues. The V end lost 2 bases, the J end lost 3 bases, and 14 bases lay between the germline ends. CDR1 is LGHNA and CDR2 is YNFKEQ in the germline V gene. Comments on this clone: No antigen is known for it.

It was the approximately 120-subject validation cohort, separate from the roughly 700-subject first cohort, to which the donors belonged. The assay was immunoSEQ multiplex PCR, and TCRdb's table has in-frame clones only and misses some. The sample yields hundreds of thousands of clones, 87% seen once. Study-level findings and limits: Across donors, most TCRs were seen rarely, yet some public ones were widespread. One later analysis, an examination of the 120 validation repertoires, found that first-cohort TCR clusters tended to co-occur in them.

The rearrangement uses TRBV4-2 and TRBJ2-7; possible D gene TRBD1, 6 bases. The TCR comes from a woman under 30 in good health and CMV-seropositive. The sequenced sample consisted of PBMCs. CDR3 region: CASSQTQTGYYEQYF. The CDR3 DNA sequence: TGTGCCAGCAGCCAAACCCAAACAGGGTACTACGAGCAGTACTTC.